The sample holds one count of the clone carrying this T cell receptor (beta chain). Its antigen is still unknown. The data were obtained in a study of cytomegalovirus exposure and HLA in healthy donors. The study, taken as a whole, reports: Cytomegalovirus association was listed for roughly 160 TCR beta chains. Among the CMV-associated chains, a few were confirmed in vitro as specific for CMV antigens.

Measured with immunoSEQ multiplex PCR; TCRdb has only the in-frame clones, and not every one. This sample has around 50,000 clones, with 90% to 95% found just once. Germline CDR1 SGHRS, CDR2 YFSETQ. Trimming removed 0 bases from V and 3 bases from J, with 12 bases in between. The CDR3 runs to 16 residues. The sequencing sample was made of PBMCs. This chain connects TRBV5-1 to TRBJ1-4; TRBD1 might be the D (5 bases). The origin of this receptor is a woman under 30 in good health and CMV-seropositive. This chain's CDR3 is CASSLDRTASNEKLFF. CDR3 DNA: TGCGCCAGCAGCTTGGACAGGACGGCGTCTAATGAAAAACTGTTTTTT.